A single TCR beta chain is shown here with its context. The data are from a study of T cells in localized non-small cell lung cancer. Sequenced by immunoSEQ multiplex PCR; TCRdb stores in-frame clones only, minus some. The sample lists 50,000 or so clones, less than 85% occurring once. Germline V gives CDR1 SGHTA, CDR2 FQGNSA. The V end was cut by 5 bases, the J end by 3 bases, with 11 bases between. CDR3 length equals 14 residues. Sequenced here: PBMCs, sampled before any cancer treatment. The V and J genes are TRBV7-2 and TRBJ1-5; D gene ambiguous. The clonotype originates from a woman between 35 and 75 years old with stage II lung adenocarcinoma. The chain's CDR3 is CASSNRPDNQPQHF. CDR3 nucleotide sequence: TGTGCCAGCAGCAATAGACCAGACAATCAGCCCCAGCATTTT.